Listed here are 13 T cell receptor beta chains from one sample, sequenced in a study of T cells in Graves' hyperthyroidism and ophthalmopathy. TCR beta CDR3 regions were amplified from RNA. First-round RT-PCR of the TCR CDR3 relied on the HTBI primer set. One entry per CDR3 protein, called by TCRdb with MiXCR from the multiplex PCR reads. Of 450,000 to 550,000 distinct CDR3 sequences listed, around a quarter were seen once; the top ten hold approximately 10%. The sample was blood. These receptors came from a woman aged 25 to 39 with Graves' ophthalmopathy.

This clonotype was seen repeatedly, ten times or more. The chain carries TRBV5-5 and TRBJ2-7; TRBD2 might be the D (5 bases). Germline loops: CDR1 SGHKS, CDR2 YYEKEE (reference sequence). The V end was cut by 6 bases, the J end by 5 bases, with 21 bases between. The CDR3 spans 15 residues. The CDR3 sequence is CASTKEAFTSHEQYF. The CDR3 nucleotides read TGTGCCAGCACCAAGGAGGCATTTACGTCCCACGAGCAGTACTTC.

The chain uses TRBV5-1 and TRBJ2-5; D is unclear. Trimming removed 1 base from V and 5 bases from J, with 12 bases in between. In germline, CDR1 is SGHRS, CDR2 YFSETQ. This CDR3 comprises 14 residues. Here the CDR3 DNA reads TGCGCCAGCAGCTTGTCGGCGGCGTTGGAGACCCAGTACTTC. Protein: CASSLSAALETQYF.

This clonotype was counted at least ten times. The chain combines TRBV5-5 with TRBJ1-1, with D possibly TRBD1 on 5 matching bases. CDR1 is SGHKS and CDR2 is YYEKEE in the germline V gene (reference sequence). This CDR3 has 14 amino acids. V was cut by 1 base and J by 4 bases, with 11 bases left in between. This CDR3 reads CASSLYQGGTEAFF. Written as DNA, the CDR3 is TGTGCCAGCAGCTTGTATCAGGGAGGCACTGAAGCTTTCTTT. Variable domain in full (rest from reference TRBV5-5 and TRBJ1-1): DAGVTQSPTHLIKTRGQQVTLRCSPISGHKSVSWYQQVLGQGPQFIFQYYEKEERGRGNFPDRFSARQFPNYSSELNVNALLLGDSALYLCASSLYQGGTEAFFGQGTRLTVV.

The J gene is TRBJ1-1, the V gene TRBV28; D call uncertain. This CDR3 has 11 amino acids. Trimming left V 5 bases short and J 11 bases short, with 12 bases between. CDR1 is MDHEN, CDR2 SYDVKM, per germline. CDR3 amino acids: CASSRLRGAFF. The DNA for the CDR3 is TGTGCCAGCAGTAGATTACGCGGTGCTTTCTTT.

This clonotype was picked up many times. This chain links TRBV12-3 or TRBV12-4 with TRBJ1-1, with a tentative D call TRBD1 (5 bases). V lost 0 bases to trimming and J lost 4 bases, with 9 bases between them. CDR3 length: 14 residues. The CDR3 spells CASSLAEGSTEAFF. CDR3 coding DNA: TGTGCCAGCAGTTTAGCCGAGGGGAGCACTGAAGCTTTCTTT.

The rearrangement links TRBV10-3 to TRBJ2-7; D is undetermined. This CDR3 is 11 amino acids long. V was pared by 7 bases and J by 5 bases, with 9 bases between. CDR1 ENHRY and CDR2 SYGVKD come from the germline V gene. The CDR3 reads CAINVGHEQYF. The DNA of the CDR3 is TGTGCCATCAATGTGGGCCACGAGCAGTACTTC.

In this sample, this clonotype turned up many times. The V call is TRBV12-3 or TRBV12-4, the J call TRBJ1-2; D not resolved. Trimming shortened V by 7 bases and J by 5 bases, and 11 bases separated the two germline ends. This CDR3 has 12 residues. CDR3 sequence (DNA): TGTGCCAGCATGGGTGGGGTGTATGGCTACACCTTC. This encodes CASMGGVYGYTF.

This clonotype was counted many times. This sequence joins TRBV11-2 and TRBJ2-7; D might be TRBD1 (5 bases). Germline loops: CDR1 SGHAT, CDR2 FQNNGV. The CDR3 totals 15 residues. Trimming took 0 bases from V and 2 from J, leaving 11 bases between them. The CDR3 nucleotides read TGTGCCAGCAGCTTAGAGGGGCGGCTGGCCTACGAGCAGTACTTC. Amino acid sequence: CASSLEGRLAYEQYF.

Worth noting for this clonotype: Germline is not matched at one junction end, which may reflect a read error. The chain employs TRBV4-1 and TRBJ1-1; D uncertain. CDR3 length: 16 amino acids. Germline assignment: CDR1 MGHRA and CDR2 YSYEKL. The CDR3 DNA follows: TGCGCTAGCAGCCAAGATTTAGGGAGGAGGGTCTCTGAAGCTTTCTTT. It is translated as CASSQDLGRRVSEAFF.

The rearrangement links TRBV12-3 or TRBV12-4 to TRBJ2-2, with 8 bases fitting TRBD1. V trimming: 3 bases; J trimming: 5 bases; junction bases outside the gene matches: 11. The CDR3 totals 17 residues. CDR3 DNA: TGTGCCAGCAGTTTTTTCGTATTAGGGACAGGTACCGGGGAGCTGTTTTTT. As protein: CASSFFVLGTGTGELFF.

The sample holds many counts of this clonotype. The chain recombines TRBV6-1 with TRBJ1-2, with D uncertain. Trimming took 3 bases from V and 4 from J, leaving 6 bases between them. This CDR3 comprises 12 residues. The germline CDR1 and CDR2 sequences are MNHNS and SASEGT. Here the CDR3 DNA reads TGTGCCAGCAGTGAGGTACTCTATGGCTACACCTTC. This gives the protein CASSEVLYGYTF.

This clonotype showed up many times. This chain uses TRBV5-1 with TRBJ2-5; D is perhaps TRBD2 (7 bases). The CDR3 is 16 amino acids. Trimming removed 4 bases from V and 2 bases from J, with 18 bases in between. The germline V gene encodes CDR1 SGHRS and CDR2 YFSETQ. In nucleotides, the CDR3 is TGCGCCAGCAGCCACAGGGCGGGGGATTCTCAAGAGACCCAGTACTTC. Its translation: CASSHRAGDSQETQYF. The full variable domain, completed using reference TRBV5-1 and TRBJ2-5, is KAGVTQTPRYLIKTRGQQVTLSCSPISGHRSVSWYQQTPGQGLQFLFEYFSETQRNKGNFPGRFSGRQFSNSRSEMNVSTLELGDSALYLCASSHRAGDSQETQYFGPGTRLLVL.

The chain links TRBV12-3 or TRBV12-4 to TRBJ1-5; perhaps TRBD1 as D (6 bases). The CDR3 consists of 15 residues. With 6 bases removed from V and 5 bases from J, the gap between germline ends came to 17 bases. CDR3 amino acids: CASRSPGGPDQPQHF. The CDR3 DNA reads TGTGCCAGCAGGTCACCCGGGGGGCCTGATCAGCCCCAGCATTTT.